The T cell receptor beta chain under discussion was sequenced for a study of control samples from healthy donors and cancer patients. This CDR3 has 16 residues. Trimming took off 1 base at V and 2 bases at J, with 11 bases between the two ends. In germline, CDR1 is LGHDT, CDR2 YNNKEL (reference sequence). Some clones are missing from TCRdb's copy, which holds only in-frame ones; the method was immunoSEQ multiplex PCR. The sample includes 95,000 to 130,000 clones, 70% to 90% seen only once; the top ten take over 2%. Source material: blood. The sequence came from a woman between 65 and 79 years old in good health. The V call is TRBV3-1 (or the pseudogene TRBV3-2), the J call TRBJ2-2; no firm D call. In DNA, the CDR3 is TGTGCCAGCAGCCAAGGGTCCGGGCTAAACACCGGGGAGCTGTTTTTT. Translating it yields CASSQGSGLNTGELFF.